This TCR beta chain stems from a study of identical twins. Broader study findings: Carriage of fewer insertions was seen in abundant cord blood beta clonotypes, whereas memory repertoires showed none. Findings came from cross-sectional statistics, without long-term follow-up of donors.

CDR1 and CDR2 from the germline V gene are SNHLY and FYNNEI. CDR3 length: 12 amino acids. The V and J ends lost 10 bases and 7 bases, in that order; junction bases with no gene match: 5. A universal primer site was added by template switching, and unique molecular identifiers were carried by the cDNA. Each CDR3 protein is one row after TCRdb ran MiXCR on the 5' RACE reads. The sample has approximately 670,000 distinct CDR3 sequences, roughly 6.2% seen once; the top ten hold about 1.8%. Every one of the donors was a healthy Caucasian. As to this clonotype: Its specificity is not known.

The chain recombines TRBV2 with TRBJ2-1; 9 nucleotides match TRBD2. Sequencing was done on a sample of naive T cells sorted from blood. This sequence originates from a man aged 18 to 30 in good health. CDR3 region: CAIGLARNEQFF. CDR3 DNA: TGTGCCATAGGACTAGCGCGAAATGAGCAGTTCTTC.